This T cell receptor (beta chain) was observed in a study of cytomegalovirus exposure and HLA in healthy donors. Concerning this clone itself: Its antigen is currently unknown.

Study conclusions and caveats: Previously analyzed data showed that most TCR beta V segments were productive at a frequency of about 90% or about 30%. Some public TCRs appeared in many individuals, while most sequences were rare.

Primers for the PCR totalled 60 Vbeta and 13 Jbeta. Libraries were prepared by immunoSEQ multiplex PCR; TCRdb keeps only in-frame clonotypes and omits some of them. Of roughly 93,000 clones in the sample, roughly 70% were seen once. The CDR3 spans 16 residues. V was shortened by 0 bases and J by 4 bases, with 14 bases between the two germline ends. Per the germline V gene, CDR1 is SGHRS and CDR2 is YFSETQ. This clonotype originated in a man in his forties in good health and CMV-seronegative. Sequenced input: PBMCs. J is TRBJ2-1 and V is TRBV5-1, with TRBD2 as a possible D gene (5 bases). The CDR3 protein is CASSLERAGGYNEQFF. The CDR3 DNA follows: TGCGCCAGCAGCTTGGAGAGGGCAGGAGGTTACAATGAGCAGTTCTTC. The full variable domain, its missing parts supplied by reference TRBV5-1 and TRBJ2-1, is KAGVTQTPRYLIKTRGQQVTLSCSPISGHRSVSWYQQTPGQGLQFLFEYFSETQRNKGNFPGRFSGRQFSNSRSEMNVSTLELGDSALYLCASSLERAGGYNEQFFGPGTRLTVL.